The 30 T cell receptor beta chains below come from one sample, sequenced in a study of OX40 agonist ivuxolimab in advanced cancers. Repertoires were generated with immunoSEQ multiplex PCR, while TCRdb's copy carries only in-frame clones and drops some. The repertoire includes 65,000 to 75,000 clones, 88% of them detected once, and about 0.6% sits in the top ten. Sequencing was performed on CD4+ or CD8+ T cells sorted from blood, taken in a trial of the OX40 agonist ivuxolimab. These receptors were collected from an adult with an advanced solid tumor such as melanoma, head and neck, liver or kidney cancer.

The chain carries TRBV5-4 and TRBJ2-1, with 9 bases fitting TRBD2. Germline loops: CDR1 SGHNT, CDR2 YYREEE (reference sequence). This CDR3 has 15 amino acids. Germline trimming cut 3 bases from V and 7 bases from J; bases unmatched to any gene: 8. The CDR3 loop is CASSSPGTSLNEQFF. DNA for the CDR3: TGTGCCAGCAGCTCACCCGGGACTAGCCTAAATGAGCAGTTCTTC.

The chain couples TRBV10-2 to TRBJ1-4; 8 nucleotides match TRBD1. This CDR3 is 15 amino acids long. Germline V gene lookup returns CDR1 WSHSY and CDR2 SAAADI. After removal of 6 bases from V and 5 bases from J, the junction contained 8 bases not matched to a gene. This chain's CDR3 is CASRVAGTGNEKLFF. DNA for the CDR3: TGCGCCAGCAGGGTTGCCGGGACAGGCAATGAAAAACTGTTTTTT.

This clone has just a few counts. The chain couples TRBV16 to TRBJ1-6; TRBD1 is a possible D gene (5 bases). V gave up 0 bases and J gave up 12 bases, with 18 bases separating them. CDR3 length: 16 amino acids. CDR1 and CDR2 (germline): KGHSY, FQNENV. The CDR3 DNA follows: TGTGCCAGCAGCCAATCTCGGGGACTGAACTTGGGACCCCTCCACTTT. Encoded protein: CASSQSRGLNLGPLHF.

V gene TRBV10-2 combines with J gene TRBJ1-5, with a weak D call TRBD1 (6 bases). The CDR3 has 13 residues. The V end lost 6 bases, the J end lost 5 bases, and 11 bases lay between the germline ends. Germline-derived CDR1 and CDR2 are WSHSY and SAAADI. The CDR3: CASRDNRDQPQHF. CDR3 coding DNA: TGCGCCAGCAGGGACAACAGGGATCAGCCCCAGCATTTT.

The genes are TRBV2 and TRBJ2-7; 8 bases are a match to TRBD2. The CDR3 covers 17 residues. V lost 4 bases to trimming and J lost 4 bases; unmatched junction nucleotides: 15. Germline-derived CDR1 and CDR2 are SNHLY and FYNNEI. The CDR3 DNA is TGTGCCAGCAGTGTGGACAGCGGGGGTTCCACCGGGTACGAGCAGTACTTC. Protein sequence: CASSVDSGGSTGYEQYF.

The V and J genes are TRBV5-4 and TRBJ1-2; D gene ambiguous. The CDR3 has 15 amino acids. Germline loops: CDR1 SGHNT, CDR2 YYREEE (reference sequence). V shed 5 bases and J shed 3 bases, with 17 bases lying between them. CDR3 in amino acids: CASRDLTLLHYGYTF. The DNA for the CDR3 is TGTGCCAGCAGGGACCTTACACTCCTACACTATGGCTACACCTTC.

This sequence joins TRBV15 and TRBJ2-2, with 8 bases aligning to TRBD1. Germline V gene data show CDR1 as LNHNV and CDR2 as YYDKDF (reference sequence). J was trimmed by 6 bases and V by 8 bases; bases with no gene match: 11. The CDR3 is 15 residues long. CDR3 amino acids: CATLRTGGPAGELFF. The DNA for the CDR3 is TGTGCCACCCTTCGCACAGGGGGTCCGGCCGGGGAGCTGTTTTTT.

The chain recombines TRBV7-9 with TRBJ2-1; 8 positions agree with TRBD1. The CDR3 contains 14 residues. Germline-derived CDR1 and CDR2 are SEHNR and FQNEAQ (reference sequence). The V gene end was trimmed by 4 bases and the J gene end by 8 bases; junction bases not matched to a gene: 7. DNA of the CDR3: TGTGCCAGCAGCTCCCGTCTGACAGGGGATGAGCAGTTCTTC. Its protein product is CASSSRLTGDEQFF.

CDR3 bases: TGCAGCGTTCGGCAGGTACTCACAGATACGCAGTATTTT. It yields the protein CSVRQVLTDTQYF. The J gene is TRBJ2-3, the V gene TRBV29-1; D gene uncertain. The V end lost 5 bases, the J end lost 2 bases, and 11 bases lay between the germline ends. The CDR3 sequence is 13 residues long. The germline gives CDR1 SQVTM, CDR2 ANQGSEA.

The rearrangement uses TRBV19 and TRBJ1-1; TRBD1 is a possible D gene (5 bases). Germline V gives CDR1 LNHDA, CDR2 SQIVND (reference sequence). The CDR3 consists of 15 residues. The V and J ends lost 1 base and 5 bases respectively, with 14 bases between them. This chain's CDR3 is CASSIGFGGGTEAFF. CDR3 DNA: TGTGCCAGTAGTATAGGGTTCGGGGGAGGAACTGAAGCTTTCTTT.

The chain is built from TRBV6-6 and TRBJ1-2; TRBD1 matches 8 bases. Trimming cost V 5 bases and J 3 bases; bases outside gene matches: 5. The germline gives CDR1 MNHNY, CDR2 SVGAGI (reference sequence). The CDR3 spans 14 residues. The CDR3 reads CASSQTGGDYGYTF. CDR3 DNA sequence: TGTGCCAGCAGTCAAACAGGGGGAGACTATGGCTACACCTTC.

This chain links TRBV2 with TRBJ2-6; tentative D call: TRBD1 (6 bases). Trimming removed 5 bases at V and 4 bases at J, with 12 bases between. The germline V gene has CDR1 SNHLY and CDR2 FYNNEI. The CDR3 consists of 15 residues. The CDR3 sequence: CASSPTGLGANVLTF. CDR3 nucleotide sequence: TGTGCCAGCAGTCCTACAGGGCTCGGGGCCAACGTCCTGACTTTC.

The chain couples TRBV2 to TRBJ2-7, with D perhaps assigned TRBD1 or TRBD2 (5 bases each). Trimming shortened V by 5 bases and J by 0 bases, and 11 bases separated the two germline ends. The CDR3 loop spans 14 amino acids. Germline values: CDR1 SNHLY, CDR2 FYNNEI. The CDR3 reads CASSYLGASYEQYF. As DNA, the CDR3 is TGTGCCAGCAGTTACCTCGGGGCCTCCTACGAGCAGTACTTC.

The rearrangement uses TRBV5-4 and TRBJ1-1, with unresolved D. Trimming stripped 0 bases from V and 1 base from J, with 7 bases between. Germline V gene lookup returns CDR1 SGHNT and CDR2 YYREEE (reference sequence). The CDR3 is 14 amino acids. The CDR3 spells CASSLAGGNTEAFF. In DNA form, the CDR3 reads TGTGCCAGCAGCTTGGCAGGAGGGAACACTGAAGCTTTCTTT.

The CDR3 loop is CASSPRVGWQETQYF. The CDR3, as DNA: TGCGCCAGCAGCCCCAGGGTAGGGTGGCAAGAGACCCAGTACTTC. The chain combines TRBV5-1 with TRBJ2-5, with a possible D match to TRBD1 (5 bases). V lost 4 bases to trimming and J lost 2 bases, with 15 bases between them. The CDR3 has 15 amino acids. The germline V gene has CDR1 SGHRS and CDR2 YFSETQ.

The gene calls are TRBV5-4 and TRBJ2-3; no clear D. Germline CDR1 reads SGHNT; CDR2 reads YYREEE (reference sequence). The CDR3 is made up of 13 amino acids. V lost 7 bases and J 1 base, leaving 10 bases between the germline ends. CDR3 amino acids: CASAEPRTDTQYF. DNA for the CDR3: TGTGCCAGCGCCGAACCGCGCACAGATACGCAGTATTTT.

V usage is TRBV2 and J usage is TRBJ1-5, with D perhaps TRBD1 (6 bases). Germline values: CDR1 SNHLY, CDR2 FYNNEI. The CDR3 consists of 16 residues. V was cut by 5 bases and J by 3 bases, with 17 bases left in between. CDR3 region: CASSILLGGPNQPQHF. The DNA for the CDR3 is TGTGCCAGCAGTATCTTACTGGGGGGCCCCAATCAGCCCCAGCATTTT. The full variable domain, rest sourced from reference TRBV2 and TRBJ1-5, is EPEVTQTPSHQVTQMGQEVILRCVPISNHLYFYWYRQILGQKVEFLVSFYNNEISEKSEIFDDQFSVERPDGSNFTLKIRSTKLEDSAMYFCASSILLGGPNQPQHFGDGTRLSIL.

For this clone: Sequence at one end of the junction differs from germline and may be a read error. The chain employs TRBV6-5 and TRBJ2-1; 8 bases agree with TRBD2. Per germline, CDR1 MNHEY and CDR2 SVGAGI. The CDR3 covers 13 residues. The DNA for the CDR3 is TGTGCCAGCAGTACGATGAAGTCCGCGGGGGGTCTCTTC. Translated, it gives CASSTMKSAGGLF.

The V gene is TRBV9, the J gene TRBJ1-2; a weak D match, TRBD1 (6 bases). V was cut by 3 bases and J by 7 bases, with 10 bases left in between. The germline V gene has CDR1 SGDLS and CDR2 YYNGEE. This CDR3 region has 12 residues. The CDR3 DNA follows: TGTGCCAGCAGCGCGAACAGGGCTGGCTACACCTTC. Amino acid sequence: CASSANRAGYTF.

V gene TRBV5-6 combines with J gene TRBJ2-5, with D tentatively TRBD1 (6 bases). Trimming cost V 1 base and J 2 bases, with 15 bases left between them. The CDR3 contains 16 residues. In germline, CDR1 is SGHDT, CDR2 YYEEEE. The CDR3 sequence is CASSLKAGVTQETQYF. CDR3 DNA sequence: TGTGCCAGCAGCTTGAAGGCAGGGGTTACGCAAGAGACCCAGTACTTC. Together with reference TRBV5-6 and TRBJ2-5, the CDR3 gives the full variable domain: DAGVTQSPTHLIKTRGQQVTLRCSPKSGHDTVSWYQQALGQGPQFIFQYYEEEERQRGNFPDRFSGHQFPNYSSELNVNALLLGDSALYLCASSLKAGVTQETQYFGPGTRLLVL.

The chain carries TRBV5-1 and TRBJ2-3, with D uncertain. Trimming stripped 4 bases from V and 0 bases from J, with 9 bases between. Germline CDR1 and CDR2: SGHRS and YFSETQ. The CDR3 consists of 14 residues. In nucleotides, the CDR3 is TGCGCCAGCAGCGCACGGCCGAGCACAGATACGCAGTATTTT. It is translated as CASSARPSTDTQYF.

J is TRBJ1-2 and V is TRBV14; D call uncertain. Trimming cost V 0 bases and J 4 bases, with 12 bases left between them. Germline lookup yields CDR1 SGHDN and CDR2 FVKESK. The CDR3 length is 15 residues. The CDR3 nucleotides read TGTGCCAGCAGCCAAGATCAGTCGGGGTTCTATGGCTACACCTTC. Residues: CASSQDQSGFYGYTF.

This chain joins TRBV2 and TRBJ2-2; no definite D call. This CDR3 is 13 amino acids long. Germline CDR1 SNHLY, CDR2 FYNNEI. V was pared by 3 bases and J by 5 bases, with 7 bases between. The CDR3 loop reads CASSDMGTGELFF. The CDR3 nucleotides are TGTGCCAGCAGTGACATGGGGACCGGGGAGCTGTTTTTT.

The gene calls are TRBV5-1 and TRBJ2-7, with 8 bases identical to TRBD1. The CDR3 covers 14 residues. The V gene's germline CDR1 is SGHRS and CDR2 YFSETQ. V trimming: 4 bases; J trimming: 3 bases; junction bases outside the gene matches: 6. The CDR3 here is CASSPPDRDYEQYF. As DNA, the CDR3 is TGCGCCAGCAGCCCGCCGGACAGGGACTACGAGCAGTACTTC.

This chain joins TRBV29-1 and TRBJ2-7, with 11 nucleotides matching TRBD2. With V trimmed by 5 bases and J by 6 bases, 9 bases remained unmatched. Germline CDR1 and CDR2: SQVTM and ANQGSEA. CDR3 length: 14 amino acids. Here the CDR3 reads CSVRVSGGAAEQYF. The CDR3 coding sequence is TGCAGCGTTAGAGTTAGCGGGGGGGCCGCCGAGCAGTACTTC.

This chain uses TRBV5-1 with TRBJ2-3, with D unresolved. Germline V gives CDR1 SGHRS, CDR2 YFSETQ. This CDR3 contains 14 residues. V was shortened by 1 base and J by 1 base, with 7 bases between the two germline ends. As DNA, the CDR3 is TGCGCCAGCAGCTTGTACGCGGGCACAGATACGCAGTATTTT. Amino acids: CASSLYAGTDTQYF.

J is TRBJ1-1 and V is TRBV7-9; weak D call: TRBD1 (6 bases). Germline CDR1 reads SEHNR; CDR2 reads FQNEAQ (reference sequence). The CDR3 is 15 residues long. V was shortened by 1 base and J by 1 base, with 10 bases between the two germline ends. Written as DNA, the CDR3 is TGTGCCAGCAGCTTAGAAGGACAGCCGAACACTGAAGCTTTCTTT. Amino acids: CASSLEGQPNTEAFF.

This sequence joins TRBV28 and TRBJ1-6; D call uncertain. From germline, CDR1 is MDHEN and CDR2 SYDVKM. This CDR3 spans 12 amino acids. V was trimmed by 6 bases and J by 6 bases, leaving 6 bases between them. This chain's CDR3 is CASRQSNSPLHF. The CDR3 DNA follows: TGTGCCAGCAGACAGAGTAATTCACCCCTCCACTTT.

This chain joins TRBV28 and TRBJ2-2; 10 nucleotides align to TRBD2. CDR1 is MDHEN, CDR2 SYDVKM, per germline. Trimming took 5 bases from V and 2 from J; bases not matched to a gene: 11. The length of the CDR3 is 18 residues. CDR3 DNA: TGTGCCAGCAGTACCCCCCCAGCGGGGGGGCCCAACACCGGGGAGCTGTTTTTT. Encoded protein: CASSTPPAGGPNTGELFF.

The chain joins TRBV28 to TRBJ1-1; 9 nucleotides line up with TRBD1. The germline CDR1 and CDR2 sequences are MDHEN and SYDVKM. CDR3 length equals 16 residues. J was trimmed by 3 bases and V by 5 bases; bases with no gene match: 10. The CDR3 is CASSLRTGAGDTEAFF. DNA of the CDR3: TGTGCCAGCAGTCTACGGACAGGGGCAGGGGACACTGAAGCTTTCTTT.